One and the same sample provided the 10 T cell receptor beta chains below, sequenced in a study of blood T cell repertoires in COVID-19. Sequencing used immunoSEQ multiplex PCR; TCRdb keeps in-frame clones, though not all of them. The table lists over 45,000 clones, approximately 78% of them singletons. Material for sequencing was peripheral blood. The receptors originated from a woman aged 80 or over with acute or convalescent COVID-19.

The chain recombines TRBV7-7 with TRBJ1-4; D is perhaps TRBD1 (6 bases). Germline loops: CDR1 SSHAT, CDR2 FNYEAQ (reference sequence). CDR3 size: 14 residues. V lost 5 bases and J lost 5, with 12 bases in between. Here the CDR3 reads CASSPLRGNEKLFF. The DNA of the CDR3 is TGTGCCAGCAGCCCTTTGAGGGGGAATGAAAAACTGTTTTTT.

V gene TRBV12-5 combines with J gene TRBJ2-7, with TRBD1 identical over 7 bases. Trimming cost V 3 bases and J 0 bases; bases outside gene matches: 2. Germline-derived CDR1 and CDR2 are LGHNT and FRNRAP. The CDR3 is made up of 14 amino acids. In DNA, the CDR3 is TGTGCTAGTGGTTTAGGGGACAGCTCCTACGAGCAGTACTTC. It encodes CASGLGDSSYEQYF.

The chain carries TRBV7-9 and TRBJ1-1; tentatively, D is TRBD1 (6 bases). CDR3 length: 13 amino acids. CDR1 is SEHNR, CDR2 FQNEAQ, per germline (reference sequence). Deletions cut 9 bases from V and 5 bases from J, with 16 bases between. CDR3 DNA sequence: TGTGCCAGTAACAGGGCTATAAGGACTGAAGCTTTCTTT. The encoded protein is CASNRAIRTEAFF.

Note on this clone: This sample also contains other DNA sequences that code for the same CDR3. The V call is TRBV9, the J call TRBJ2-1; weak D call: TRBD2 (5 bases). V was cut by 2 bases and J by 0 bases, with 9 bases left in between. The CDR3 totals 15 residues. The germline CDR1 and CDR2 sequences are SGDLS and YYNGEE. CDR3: CASSVGSGSYNEQFF. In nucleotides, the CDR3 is TGTGCCAGCAGCGTTGGCAGCGGCTCCTACAATGAGCAGTTCTTC.

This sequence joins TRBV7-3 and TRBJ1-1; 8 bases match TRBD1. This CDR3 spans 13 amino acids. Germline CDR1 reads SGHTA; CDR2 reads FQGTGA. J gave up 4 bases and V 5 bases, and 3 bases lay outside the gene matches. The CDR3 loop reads CASSTTGVTEAFF. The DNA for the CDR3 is TGTGCCAGCAGCACGACAGGGGTCACTGAAGCTTTCTTT.

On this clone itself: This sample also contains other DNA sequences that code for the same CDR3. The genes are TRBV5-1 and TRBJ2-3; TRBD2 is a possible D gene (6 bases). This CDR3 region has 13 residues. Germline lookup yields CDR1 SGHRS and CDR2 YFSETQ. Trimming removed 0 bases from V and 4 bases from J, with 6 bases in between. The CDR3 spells CASSLGGADTQYF. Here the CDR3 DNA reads TGCGCCAGCAGCTTGGGCGGGGCAGATACGCAGTATTTT. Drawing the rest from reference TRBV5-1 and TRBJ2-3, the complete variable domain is KAGVTQTPRYLIKTRGQQVTLSCSPISGHRSVSWYQQTPGQGLQFLFEYFSETQRNKGNFPGRFSGRQFSNSRSEMNVSTLELGDSALYLCASSLGGADTQYFGPGTRLTVL.

The CDR3 loop reads CASSYLWRDSEQYF. CDR3 nucleotides: TGTGCCAGCAGTTACCTCTGGAGGGACTCCGAGCAGTACTTC. The chain recombines TRBV6-5 with TRBJ2-7; weak D call: TRBD2 (6 bases). CDR1 and CDR2 from the germline V gene are MNHEY and SVGAGI. There are 14 residues in the CDR3. V was shortened by 2 bases and J by 6 bases, with 14 bases between the two germline ends.

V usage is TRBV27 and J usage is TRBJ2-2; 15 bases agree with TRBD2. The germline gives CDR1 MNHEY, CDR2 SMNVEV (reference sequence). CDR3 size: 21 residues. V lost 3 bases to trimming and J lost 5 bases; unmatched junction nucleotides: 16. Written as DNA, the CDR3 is TGTGCCAGCAGTTTTAGCCATTCCGGGACTAGCGGGAGGTTATCGACCGGGGAGCTGTTTTTT. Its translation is CASSFSHSGTSGRLSTGELFF.

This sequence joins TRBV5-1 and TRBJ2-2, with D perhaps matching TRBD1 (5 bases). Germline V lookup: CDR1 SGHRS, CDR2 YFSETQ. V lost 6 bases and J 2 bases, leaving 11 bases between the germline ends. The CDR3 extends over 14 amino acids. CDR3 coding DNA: TGCGCCAGCAAAGGACACCCCAACACCGGGGAGCTGTTTTTT. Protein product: CASKGHPNTGELFF.

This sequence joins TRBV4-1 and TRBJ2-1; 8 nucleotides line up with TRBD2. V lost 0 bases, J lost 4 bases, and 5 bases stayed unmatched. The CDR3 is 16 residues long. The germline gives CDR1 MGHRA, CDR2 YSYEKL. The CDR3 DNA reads TGCGCCAGCAGCCAAGAAGCGACTAGCGTTTACAATGAGCAGTTCTTC. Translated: CASSQEATSVYNEQFF.